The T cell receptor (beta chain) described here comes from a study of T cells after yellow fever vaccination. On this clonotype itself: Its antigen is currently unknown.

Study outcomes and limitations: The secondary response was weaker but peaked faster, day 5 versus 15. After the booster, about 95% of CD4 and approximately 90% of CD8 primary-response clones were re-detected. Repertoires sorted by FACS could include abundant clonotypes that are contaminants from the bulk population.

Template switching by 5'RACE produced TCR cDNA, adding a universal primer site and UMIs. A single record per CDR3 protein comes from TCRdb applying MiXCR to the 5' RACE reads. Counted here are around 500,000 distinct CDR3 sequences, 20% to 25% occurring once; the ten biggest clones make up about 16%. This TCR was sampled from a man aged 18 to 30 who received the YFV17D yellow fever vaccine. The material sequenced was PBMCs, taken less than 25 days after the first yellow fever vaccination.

CDR3 bases: TGTGCCAGTAGTGGACGACAGGTACCGGAGGACACTGAAGCTTTCTTT. Residues: CASSGRQVPEDTEAFF. The V call is TRBV19, the J call TRBJ1-1; possible D gene TRBD1, 6 bases. V gave up 5 bases and J gave up 3 bases, with 19 bases separating them. CDR3 length: 16 residues. Per the germline V gene, CDR1 is LNHDA and CDR2 is SQIVND (reference sequence).